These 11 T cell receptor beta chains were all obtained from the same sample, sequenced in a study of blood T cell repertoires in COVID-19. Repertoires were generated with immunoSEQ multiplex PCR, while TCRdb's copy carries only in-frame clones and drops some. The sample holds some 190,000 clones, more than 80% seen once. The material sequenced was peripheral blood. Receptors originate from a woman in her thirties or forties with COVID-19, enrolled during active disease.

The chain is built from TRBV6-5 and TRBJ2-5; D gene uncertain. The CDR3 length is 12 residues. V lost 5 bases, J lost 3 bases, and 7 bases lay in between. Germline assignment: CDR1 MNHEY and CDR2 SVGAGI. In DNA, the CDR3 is TGTGCCAGCAGTCCCAGTAAAGAGACCCAGTACTTC. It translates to CASSPSKETQYF.

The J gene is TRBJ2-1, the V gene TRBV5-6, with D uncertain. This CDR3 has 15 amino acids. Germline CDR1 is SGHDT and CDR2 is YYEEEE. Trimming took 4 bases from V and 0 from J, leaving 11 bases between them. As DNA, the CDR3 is TGTGCCAGCAGCCGATGGTCCAGCTCCTACAATGAGCAGTTCTTC. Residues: CASSRWSSSYNEQFF.

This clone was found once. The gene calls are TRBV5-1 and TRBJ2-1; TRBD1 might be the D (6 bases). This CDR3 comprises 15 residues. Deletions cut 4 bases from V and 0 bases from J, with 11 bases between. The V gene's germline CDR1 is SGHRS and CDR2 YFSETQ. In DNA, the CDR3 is TGCGCCAGCAGCCCAACAGGGAGCTCCTACAATGAGCAGTTCTTC. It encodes CASSPTGSSYNEQFF.

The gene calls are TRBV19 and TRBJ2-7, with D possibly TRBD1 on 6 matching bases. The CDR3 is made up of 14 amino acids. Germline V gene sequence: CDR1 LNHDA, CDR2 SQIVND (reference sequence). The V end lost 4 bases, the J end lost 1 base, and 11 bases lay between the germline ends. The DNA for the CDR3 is TGTGCCAGTAGTAAACCGGGACAATCCTACGAGCAGTACTTC. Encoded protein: CASSKPGQSYEQYF.

The CDR3 sequence is CASSLVGTDNYNEQFF. CDR3 DNA: TGTGCCAGCAGCTTAGTAGGGACAGATAACTACAATGAGCAGTTCTTC. The chain carries TRBV11-2 and TRBJ2-1, with 7 bases lining up with TRBD1. The V and J ends lost 1 base and 3 bases, in that order; junction bases with no gene match: 6. The CDR3 is 16 amino acids. CDR1 is SGHAT, CDR2 FQNNGV, per germline.

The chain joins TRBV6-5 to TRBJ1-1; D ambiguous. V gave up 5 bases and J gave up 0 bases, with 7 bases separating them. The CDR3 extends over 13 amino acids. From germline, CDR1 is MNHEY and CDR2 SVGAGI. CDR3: CASSHGMNTEAFF. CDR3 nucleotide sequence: TGTGCCAGCAGTCACGGGATGAACACTGAAGCTTTCTTT.

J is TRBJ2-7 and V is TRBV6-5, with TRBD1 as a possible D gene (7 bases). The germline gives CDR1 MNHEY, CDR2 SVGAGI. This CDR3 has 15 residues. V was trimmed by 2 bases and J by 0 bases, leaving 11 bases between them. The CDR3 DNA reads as TGTGCCAGCAGTTACGCGGGACAGTCCTCCTACGAGCAGTACTTC. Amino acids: CASSYAGQSSYEQYF.

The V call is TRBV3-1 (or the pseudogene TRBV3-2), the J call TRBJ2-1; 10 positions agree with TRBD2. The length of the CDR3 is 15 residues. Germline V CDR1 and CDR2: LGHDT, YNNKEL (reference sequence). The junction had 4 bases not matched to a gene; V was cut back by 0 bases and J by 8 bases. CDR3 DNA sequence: TGTGCCAGCAGCCAAGAACAGCGGGGGGGCGATGAGCAGTTCTTC. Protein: CASSQEQRGGDEQFF.

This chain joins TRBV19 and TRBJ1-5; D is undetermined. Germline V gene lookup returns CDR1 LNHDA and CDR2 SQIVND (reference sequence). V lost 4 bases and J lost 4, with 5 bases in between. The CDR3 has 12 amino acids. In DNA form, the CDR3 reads TGTGCCAGTAGTACGGGGAATCAGCCCCAGCATTTT. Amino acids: CASSTGNQPQHF.

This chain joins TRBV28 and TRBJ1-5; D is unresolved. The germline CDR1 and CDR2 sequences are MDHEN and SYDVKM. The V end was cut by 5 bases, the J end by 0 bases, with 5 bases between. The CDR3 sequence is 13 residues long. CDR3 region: CASSQYSNQPQHF. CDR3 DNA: TGTGCCAGCAGTCAGTATAGCAATCAGCCCCAGCATTTT.

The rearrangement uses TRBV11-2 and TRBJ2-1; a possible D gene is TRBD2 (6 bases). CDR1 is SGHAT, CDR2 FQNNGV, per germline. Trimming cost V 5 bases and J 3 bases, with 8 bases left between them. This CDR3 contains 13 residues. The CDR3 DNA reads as TGTGCCAGCAGCCGCGGGGACTACAATGAGCAGTTCTTC. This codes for CASSRGDYNEQFF.